The clone carrying this T cell receptor (beta chain) was seen more than once but under ten times. Its cognate antigen is unknown. There are 14 residues in the CDR3. The V end was cut by 3 bases, the J end by 4 bases, with 10 bases between. CDR1 is KGHSH and CDR2 is LQKENI in the germline V gene. Expressed TCRB transcripts were sequenced because the entire RNA isolate underwent reverse transcription. Only in-frame clones appear in the TCRdb table, and some are missing; sequencing was by immunoSEQ multiplex PCR. The data contain some 240,000 clones, 15% to 20% of them singletons. These data originate in a study of beta chain features in type 1 diabetes. Across the whole study: Sorted cell examination encompassed 100,000,000 or so cells across all samples.

Notes on the study in general: Insertions at VDJ junctions were less frequent in type 1 diabetes patients. These patients also deleted more nucleotides at the same junctions. There was no resolution here of whether HLA type influences TCRB rearrangement. Type 1 diabetes patients had moderately but significantly shorter TCRB CDR3s in all four CD4+ subsets.

The TCR originated in a man in his thirties or forties with type 1 diabetes. The sample taken for sequencing was naive CD4+ T cells from blood. V gene TRBV18 combines with J gene TRBJ2-1; unclear D gene. CDR3 in amino acids: CASSPGQEYNEQFF. For the CDR3, the DNA is TGTGCCAGCTCACCTGGGCAGGAGTACAATGAGCAGTTCTTC.